Sequencing of this T cell receptor beta chain was carried out in a study of blood T cell repertoires in COVID-19. In the study overall: PBMCs, B-cell-depleted T cells, or T cells provided the cDNA or gDNA that made up the material.

This clone was seen a handful of times. Participant age was about 18 to 100 years, and participants resided in roughly 25 US areas. TCRdb's copy holds only in-frame clones and misses some; the assay was immunoSEQ multiplex PCR. The sample consists of fewer than 150,000 clones, roughly 80% of them appearing once. The germline V gene has CDR1 KGHSH and CDR2 LQKENI. V was shortened by 5 bases and J by 0 bases, with 11 bases between the two germline ends. The CDR3 runs to 14 residues. V gene TRBV18 combines with J gene TRBJ2-7; D may be TRBD1 (6 bases). The sequence was collected from a woman aged 18-30 years who had been exposed to COVID-19. The sample consisted of PBMCs or T cells enriched from blood (not recorded which). The CDR3 loop is CASSATGNSYEQYF. The CDR3 bases are TGTGCCAGCTCAGCGACAGGAAACTCCTACGAGCAGTACTTC.